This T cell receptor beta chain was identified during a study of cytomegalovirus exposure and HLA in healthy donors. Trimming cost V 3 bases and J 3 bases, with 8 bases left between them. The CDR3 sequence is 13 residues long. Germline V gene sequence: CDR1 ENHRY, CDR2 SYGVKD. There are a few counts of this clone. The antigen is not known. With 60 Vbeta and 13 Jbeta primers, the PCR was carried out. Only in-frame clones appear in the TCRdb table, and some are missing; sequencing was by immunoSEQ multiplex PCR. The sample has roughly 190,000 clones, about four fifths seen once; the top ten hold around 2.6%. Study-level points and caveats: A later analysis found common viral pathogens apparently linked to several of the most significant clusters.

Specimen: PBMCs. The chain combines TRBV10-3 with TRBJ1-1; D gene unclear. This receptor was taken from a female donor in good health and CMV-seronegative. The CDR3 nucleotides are TGTGCCATCAGTGATCCGCGGGACACTGAAGCTTTCTTT. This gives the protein CAISDPRDTEAFF.